The clone carrying this T cell receptor (beta chain) was detected only once. Its antigen is unknown. This sample is part of a study of shared clonotypes between healthy human individuals. The study's findings and limits: Rarefaction gave evidence that sorted-subset sequencing remained incomplete despite large depth. Clonotype sharing across a few donors was observed for around 5% of naive CD4 clonotypes.

TCRdb's table, derived via immunoSEQ multiplex PCR, lists solely in-frame clones and lacks some. Of roughly 2.4 million clones listed, approximately 94% are singletons. Adult Caucasians living in Nashville, Tennessee made up all of the donors. V lost 6 bases to trimming and J lost 5 bases, with 4 bases between them. The germline V gene has CDR1 SNHLY and CDR2 FYNNEI. The CDR3 is 10 amino acids. This sequence was found in a man aged 18-30 years in good health. The specimen was naive CD4+ T cells sorted from blood. The subset here: CD45RA+ positively selected. V usage is TRBV2 and J usage is TRBJ1-1, with D unclear. DNA for the CDR3: TGTGCCAGCAGCTCGACTGAAGCTTTCTTT. This gives the protein CASSSTEAFF. The full variable domain, its missing parts supplied by reference TRBV2 and TRBJ1-1, is EPEVTQTPSHQVTQMGQEVILRCVPISNHLYFYWYRQILGQKVEFLVSFYNNEISEKSEIFDDQFSVERPDGSNFTLKIRSTKLEDSAMYFCASSSTEAFFGQGTRLTVV.